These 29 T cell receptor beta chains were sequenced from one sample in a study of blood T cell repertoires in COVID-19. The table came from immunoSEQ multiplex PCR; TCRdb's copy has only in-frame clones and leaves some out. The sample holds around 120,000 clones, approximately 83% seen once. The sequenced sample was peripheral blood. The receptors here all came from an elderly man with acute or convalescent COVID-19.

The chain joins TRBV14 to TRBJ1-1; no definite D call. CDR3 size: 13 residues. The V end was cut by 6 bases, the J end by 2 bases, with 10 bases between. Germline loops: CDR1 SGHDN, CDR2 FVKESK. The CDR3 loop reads CASSKQRNTEAFF. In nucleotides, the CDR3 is TGTGCCAGCAGTAAACAGAGAAACACTGAAGCTTTCTTT. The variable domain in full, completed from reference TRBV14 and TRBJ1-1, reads EAGVTQFPSHSVIEKGQTVTLRCDPISGHDNLYWYRRVMGKEIKFLLHFVKESKQDESGMPNNRFLAERTGGTYSTLKVQPAELEDSGVYFCASSKQRNTEAFFGQGTRLTVV.

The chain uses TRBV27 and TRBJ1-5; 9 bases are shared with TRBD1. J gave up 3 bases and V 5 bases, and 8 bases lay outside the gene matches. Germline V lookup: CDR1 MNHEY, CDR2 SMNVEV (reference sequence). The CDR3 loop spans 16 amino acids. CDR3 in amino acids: CASSPTDRGNNQPQHF. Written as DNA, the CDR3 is TGTGCCAGCAGTCCCACGGACAGGGGAAACAATCAGCCCCAGCATTTT.

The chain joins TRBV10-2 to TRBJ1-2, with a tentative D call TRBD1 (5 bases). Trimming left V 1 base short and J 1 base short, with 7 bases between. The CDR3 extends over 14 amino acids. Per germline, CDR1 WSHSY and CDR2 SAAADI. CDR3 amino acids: CASSEYRLNYGYTF. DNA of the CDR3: TGCGCCAGCAGTGAGTACAGGCTTAACTATGGCTACACCTTC.

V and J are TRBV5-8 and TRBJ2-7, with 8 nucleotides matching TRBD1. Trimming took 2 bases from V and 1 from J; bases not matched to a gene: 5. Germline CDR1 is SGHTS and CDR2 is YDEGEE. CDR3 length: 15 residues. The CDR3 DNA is TGTGCCAGCAGCTTACGGGACAGGCGGTCCTACGAGCAGTACTTC. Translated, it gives CASSLRDRRSYEQYF.

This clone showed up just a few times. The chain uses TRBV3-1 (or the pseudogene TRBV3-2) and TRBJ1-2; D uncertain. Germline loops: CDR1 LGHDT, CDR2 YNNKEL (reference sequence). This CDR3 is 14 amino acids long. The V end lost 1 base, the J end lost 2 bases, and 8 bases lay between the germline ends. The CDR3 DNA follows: TGTGCCAGCAGCCAAGCTGGGCAGAACTATGGCTACACCTTC. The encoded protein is CASSQAGQNYGYTF.

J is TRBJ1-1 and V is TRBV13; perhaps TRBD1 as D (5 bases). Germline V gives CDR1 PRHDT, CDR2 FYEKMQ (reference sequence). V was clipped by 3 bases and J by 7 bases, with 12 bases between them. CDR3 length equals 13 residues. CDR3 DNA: TGTGCCAGCAGCTTCCAGGGCGACGGTGAAGCTTTCTTT. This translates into CASSFQGDGEAFF.

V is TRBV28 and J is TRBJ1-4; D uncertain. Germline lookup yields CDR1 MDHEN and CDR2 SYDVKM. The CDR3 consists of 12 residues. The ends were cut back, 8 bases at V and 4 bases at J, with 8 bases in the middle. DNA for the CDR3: TGTGCCAGCCTACGGGTTAATGAAAAACTGTTTTTT. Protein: CASLRVNEKLFF.

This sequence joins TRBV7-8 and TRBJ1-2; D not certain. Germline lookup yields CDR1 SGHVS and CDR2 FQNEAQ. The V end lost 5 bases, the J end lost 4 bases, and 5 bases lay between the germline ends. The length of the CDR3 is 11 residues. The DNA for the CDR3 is TGTGCCAGCAGCGCCAGCTATGGCTACACCTTC. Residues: CASSASYGYTF.

Here the CDR3 reads CASSNQRGYGYTF. The CDR3, as DNA: TGTGCCAGCAGTAACCAGCGAGGCTATGGCTACACCTTC. This rearrangement joins TRBV12-3 or TRBV12-4 to TRBJ1-2; D not certain. V dropped 5 bases and J dropped 4 bases, with 11 bases sitting between them. CDR3 length equals 13 residues.

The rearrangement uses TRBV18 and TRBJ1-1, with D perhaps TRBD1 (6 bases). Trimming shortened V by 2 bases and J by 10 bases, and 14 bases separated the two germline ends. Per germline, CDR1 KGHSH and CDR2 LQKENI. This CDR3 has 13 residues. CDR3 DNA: TGTGCCAGCTCACCAGGCTCCCAGGGGACAGCTTTCTTT. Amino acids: CASSPGSQGTAFF.

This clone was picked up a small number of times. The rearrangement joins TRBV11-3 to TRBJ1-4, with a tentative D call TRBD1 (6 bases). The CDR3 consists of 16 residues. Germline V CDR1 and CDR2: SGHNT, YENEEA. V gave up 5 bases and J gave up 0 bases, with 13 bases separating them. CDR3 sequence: CASSVHRAPTNEKLFF. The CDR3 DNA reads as TGTGCCAGCAGCGTCCACAGGGCCCCAACTAATGAAAAACTGTTTTTT.

The CDR3 here is CASSLPLTGPPLTF. CDR3 sequence (DNA): TGTGCCAGCAGCTTACCCTTGACAGGACCTCCTCTCACCTTC. This chain links TRBV7-2 with TRBJ1-2; D may be TRBD1 (6 bases). Trimming left V 2 bases short and J 13 bases short, with 20 bases between. Germline CDR1 and CDR2: SGHTA and FQGNSA. CDR3 length equals 14 residues.

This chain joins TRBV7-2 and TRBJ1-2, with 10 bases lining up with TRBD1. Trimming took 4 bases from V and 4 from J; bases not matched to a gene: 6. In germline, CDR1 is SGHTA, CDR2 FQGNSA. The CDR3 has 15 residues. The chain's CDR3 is CASSWTGGNVYGYTF. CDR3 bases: TGTGCCAGCAGCTGGACAGGGGGGAACGTCTATGGCTACACCTTC.

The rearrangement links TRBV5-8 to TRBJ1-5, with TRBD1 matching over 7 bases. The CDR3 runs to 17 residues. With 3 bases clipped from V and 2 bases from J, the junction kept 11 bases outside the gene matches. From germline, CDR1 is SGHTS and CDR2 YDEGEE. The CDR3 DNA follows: TGTGCCAGCAGCTCAGGGGGTACAGGGTCTGGCAATCAGCCCCAGCATTTT. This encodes CASSSGGTGSGNQPQHF.

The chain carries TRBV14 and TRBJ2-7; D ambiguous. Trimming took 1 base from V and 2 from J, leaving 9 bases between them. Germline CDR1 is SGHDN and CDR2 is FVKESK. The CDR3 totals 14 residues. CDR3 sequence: CASSQAEFPYEQYF. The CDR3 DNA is TGTGCCAGCAGCCAAGCGGAGTTTCCCTACGAGCAGTACTTC.

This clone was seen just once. CDR3 sequence: CASSEWGQGPTDTQYF. As DNA, the CDR3 is TGTGCCAGCAGTGAATGGGGACAGGGGCCTACCGATACGCAGTATTTT. The chain couples TRBV6-1 to TRBJ2-3, with 10 bases fitting TRBD1. The CDR3 sequence is 16 residues long. The V gene end was trimmed by 2 bases and the J gene end by 6 bases; junction bases not matched to a gene: 8. CDR1 is MNHNS and CDR2 is SASEGT in the germline V gene.

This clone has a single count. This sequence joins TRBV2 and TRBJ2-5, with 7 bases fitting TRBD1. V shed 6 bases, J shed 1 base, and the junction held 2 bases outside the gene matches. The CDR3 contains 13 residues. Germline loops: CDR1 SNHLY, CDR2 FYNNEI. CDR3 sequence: CASSGTVQETQYF. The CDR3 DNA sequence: TGTGCCAGCAGCGGGACAGTCCAAGAGACCCAGTACTTC.

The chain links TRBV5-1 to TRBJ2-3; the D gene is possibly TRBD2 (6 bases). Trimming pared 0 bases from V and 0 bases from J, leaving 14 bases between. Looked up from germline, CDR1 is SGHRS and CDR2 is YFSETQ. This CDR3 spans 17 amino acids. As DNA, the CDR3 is TGCGCCAGCAGCTTGGCCACTAGCTCGACTAGCACAGATACGCAGTATTTT. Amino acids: CASSLATSSTSTDTQYF.

CDR3 DNA: TGTGCCACCAGCAGAGATCAGGGCACAGGGGGTGGACGGCCCCAGCATTTT. Its translation: CATSRDQGTGGGRPQHF. The rearrangement uses TRBV15 and TRBJ1-5; 8 bases are a match to TRBD1. The CDR3 spans 17 residues. The V gene's germline CDR1 is LNHNV and CDR2 YYDKDF (reference sequence). V lost 0 bases and J lost 9; bases outside the gene matches: 13.

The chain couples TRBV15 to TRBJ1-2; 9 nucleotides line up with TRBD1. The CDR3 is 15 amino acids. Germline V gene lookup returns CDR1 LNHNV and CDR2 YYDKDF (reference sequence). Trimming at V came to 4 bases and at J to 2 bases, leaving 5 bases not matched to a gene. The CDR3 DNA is TGTGCCACCAGCATTTTAACAGGGGGCAACTATGGCTACACCTTC. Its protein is CATSILTGGNYGYTF.

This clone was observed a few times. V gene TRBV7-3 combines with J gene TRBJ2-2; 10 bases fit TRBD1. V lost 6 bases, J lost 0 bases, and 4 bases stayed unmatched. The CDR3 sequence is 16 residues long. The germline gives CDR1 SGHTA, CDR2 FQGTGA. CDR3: CASRTGGTTNTGELFF. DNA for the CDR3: TGTGCCAGCAGGACAGGGGGCACTACGAACACCGGGGAGCTGTTTTTT.

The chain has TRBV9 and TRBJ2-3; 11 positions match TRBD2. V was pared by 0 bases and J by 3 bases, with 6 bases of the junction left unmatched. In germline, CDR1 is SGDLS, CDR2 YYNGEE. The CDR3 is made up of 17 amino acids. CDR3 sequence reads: CASSVANSGRGTDTQYF. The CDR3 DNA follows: TGTGCCAGCAGCGTAGCGAATAGCGGGAGGGGGACAGATACGCAGTATTTT.

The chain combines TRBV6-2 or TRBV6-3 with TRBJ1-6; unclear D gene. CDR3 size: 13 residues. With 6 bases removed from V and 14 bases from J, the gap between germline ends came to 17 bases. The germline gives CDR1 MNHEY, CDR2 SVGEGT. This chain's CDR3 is CASSILTPPTLHF. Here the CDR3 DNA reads TGTGCCAGCAGCATCCTCACTCCCCCCACCCTCCACTTT.

Here the CDR3 DNA reads TGTGCCAGCAGCATTCAGGGTTACTATAATTCACCCCTCCACTTT. Its protein product is CASSIQGYYNSPLHF. This chain uses TRBV5-8 with TRBJ1-6; D perhaps matches TRBD1 (5 bases). The V end was cut by 4 bases, the J end by 3 bases, with 11 bases between. The CDR3 has 15 residues. Germline assignment: CDR1 SGHTS and CDR2 YDEGEE.

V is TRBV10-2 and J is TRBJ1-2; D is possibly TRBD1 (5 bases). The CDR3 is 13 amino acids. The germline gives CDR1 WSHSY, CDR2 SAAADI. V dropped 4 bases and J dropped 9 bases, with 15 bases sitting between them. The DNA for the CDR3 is TGCGCCAGCAGTGTTGGGCAGGGAAGTAGCTACACCTTC. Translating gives CASSVGQGSSYTF.

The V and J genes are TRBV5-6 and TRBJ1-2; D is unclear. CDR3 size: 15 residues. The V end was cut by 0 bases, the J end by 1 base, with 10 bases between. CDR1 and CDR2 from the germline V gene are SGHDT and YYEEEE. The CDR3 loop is CASSLVPPDNYGYTF. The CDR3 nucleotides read TGTGCCAGCAGCTTGGTCCCCCCAGATAACTATGGCTACACCTTC.

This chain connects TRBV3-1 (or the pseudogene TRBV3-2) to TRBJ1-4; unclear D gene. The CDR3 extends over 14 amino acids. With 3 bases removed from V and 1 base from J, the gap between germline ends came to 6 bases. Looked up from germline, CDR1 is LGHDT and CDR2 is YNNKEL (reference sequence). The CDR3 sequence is CASSHGLTNEKLFF. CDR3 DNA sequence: TGTGCCAGCAGCCACGGACTAACTAATGAAAAACTGTTTTTT.

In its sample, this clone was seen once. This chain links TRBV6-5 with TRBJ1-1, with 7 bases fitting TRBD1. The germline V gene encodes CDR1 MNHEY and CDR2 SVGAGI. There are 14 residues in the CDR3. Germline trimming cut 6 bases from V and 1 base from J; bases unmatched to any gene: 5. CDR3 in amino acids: CASRLGQPNTEAFF. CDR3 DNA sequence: TGTGCCAGCAGGCTGGGACAGCCGAACACTGAAGCTTTCTTT.

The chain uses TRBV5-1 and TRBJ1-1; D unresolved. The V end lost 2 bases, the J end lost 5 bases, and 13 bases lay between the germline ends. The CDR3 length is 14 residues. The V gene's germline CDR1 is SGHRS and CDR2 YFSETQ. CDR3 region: CASSFVQAGTEAFF. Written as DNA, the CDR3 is TGCGCCAGCAGCTTCGTTCAGGCGGGGACTGAAGCTTTCTTT.